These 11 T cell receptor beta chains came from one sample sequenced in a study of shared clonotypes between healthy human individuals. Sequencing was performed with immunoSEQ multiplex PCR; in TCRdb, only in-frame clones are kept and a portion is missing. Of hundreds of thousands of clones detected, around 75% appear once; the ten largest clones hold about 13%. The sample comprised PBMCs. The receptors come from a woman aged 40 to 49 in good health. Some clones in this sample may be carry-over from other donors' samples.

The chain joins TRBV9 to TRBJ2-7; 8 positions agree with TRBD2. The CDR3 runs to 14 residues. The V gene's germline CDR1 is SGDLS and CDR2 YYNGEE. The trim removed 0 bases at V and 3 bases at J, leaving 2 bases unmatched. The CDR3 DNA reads TGTGCCAGCAGCGTAGATAGCGGGAACTACGAGCAGTACTTC. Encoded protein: CASSVDSGNYEQYF. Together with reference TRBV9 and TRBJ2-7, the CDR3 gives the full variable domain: DSGVTQTPKHLITATGQRVTLRCSPRSGDLSVYWYQQSLDQGLQFLIQYYNGEERAKGNILERFSAQQFPDLHSELNLSSLELGDSALYFCASSVDSGNYEQYFGPGTRLTVT.

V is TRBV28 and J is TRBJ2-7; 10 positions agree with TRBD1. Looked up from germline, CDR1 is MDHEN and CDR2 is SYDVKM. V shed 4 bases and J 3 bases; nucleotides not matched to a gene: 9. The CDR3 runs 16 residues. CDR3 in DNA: TGTGCCAGCAGTTCCCCCCGGGACAGGGGTGTCTACGAGCAGTACTTC. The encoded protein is CASSSPRDRGVYEQYF. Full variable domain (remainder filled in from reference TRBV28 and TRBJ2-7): DVKVTQSSRYLVKRTGEKVFLECVQDMDHENMFWYRQDPGLGLRLIYFSYDVKMKEKGDIPEGYSVSREKKERFSLILESASTNQTSMYLCASSSPRDRGVYEQYFGPGTRLTVT.

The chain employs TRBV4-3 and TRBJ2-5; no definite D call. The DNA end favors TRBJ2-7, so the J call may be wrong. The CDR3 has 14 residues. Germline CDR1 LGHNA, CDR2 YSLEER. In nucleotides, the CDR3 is TGCGCCAGCAGCCATGGGGTAGGGTCCTACGAGCAGTACTTC. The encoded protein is CASSHGVGSYEQYF.

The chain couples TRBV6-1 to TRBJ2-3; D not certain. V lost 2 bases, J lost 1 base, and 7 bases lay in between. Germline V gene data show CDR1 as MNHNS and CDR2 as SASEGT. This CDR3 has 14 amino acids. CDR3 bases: TGTGCCAGCAGTGAAACTCAACGCACAGATACGCAGTATTTT. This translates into CASSETQRTDTQYF.

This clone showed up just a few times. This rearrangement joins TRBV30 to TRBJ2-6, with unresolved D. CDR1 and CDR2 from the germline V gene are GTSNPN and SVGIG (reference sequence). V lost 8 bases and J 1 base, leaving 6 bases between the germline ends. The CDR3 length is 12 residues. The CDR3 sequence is CAGRSGANVLTF. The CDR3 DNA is TGTGCCGGCCGATCTGGGGCCAACGTCCTGACTTTC.

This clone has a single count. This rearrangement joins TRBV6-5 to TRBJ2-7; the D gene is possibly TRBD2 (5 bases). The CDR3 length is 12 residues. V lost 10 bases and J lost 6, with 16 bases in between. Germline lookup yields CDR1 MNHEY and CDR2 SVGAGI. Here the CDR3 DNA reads TGTGCCACTTTAAGCGGAGCCTCCGAGCAGTACTTC. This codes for CATLSGASEQYF.

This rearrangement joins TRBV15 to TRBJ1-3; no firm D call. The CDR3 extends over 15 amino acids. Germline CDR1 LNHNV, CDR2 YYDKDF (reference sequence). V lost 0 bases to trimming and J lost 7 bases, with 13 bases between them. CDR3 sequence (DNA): TGTGCCACCAGCAGAGAAACAGATTCTTTTAACACCATATATTTT. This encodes CATSRETDSFNTIYF. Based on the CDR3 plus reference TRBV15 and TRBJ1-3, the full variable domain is DAMVIQNPRYQVTQFGKPVTLSCSQTLNHNVMYWYQQKSSQAPKLLFHYYDKDFNNEADTPDNFQSRRPNTSFCFLDIRSPGLGDTAMYLCATSRETDSFNTIYFGEGSWLTVV.

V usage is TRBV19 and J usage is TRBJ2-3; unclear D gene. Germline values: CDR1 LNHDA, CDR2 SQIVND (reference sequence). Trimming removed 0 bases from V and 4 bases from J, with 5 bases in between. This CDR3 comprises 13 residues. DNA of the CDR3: TGTGCCAGTAGTATAGATCGGTCAGATACGCAGTATTTT. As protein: CASSIDRSDTQYF.

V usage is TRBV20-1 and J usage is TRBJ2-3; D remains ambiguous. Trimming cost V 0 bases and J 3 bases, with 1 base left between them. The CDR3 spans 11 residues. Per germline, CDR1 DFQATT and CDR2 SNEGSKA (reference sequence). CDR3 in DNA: TGCAGTGCTAGAGAAACAGATACGCAGTATTTT. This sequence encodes CSARETDTQYF.

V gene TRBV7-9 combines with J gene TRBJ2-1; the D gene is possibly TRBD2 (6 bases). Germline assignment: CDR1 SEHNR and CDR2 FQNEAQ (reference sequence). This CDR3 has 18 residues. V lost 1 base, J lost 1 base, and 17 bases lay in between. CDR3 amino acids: CASSLDVGGYSSYNEQFF. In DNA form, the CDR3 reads TGTGCCAGCAGCTTAGATGTGGGGGGATATTCGTCCTACAATGAGCAGTTCTTC.

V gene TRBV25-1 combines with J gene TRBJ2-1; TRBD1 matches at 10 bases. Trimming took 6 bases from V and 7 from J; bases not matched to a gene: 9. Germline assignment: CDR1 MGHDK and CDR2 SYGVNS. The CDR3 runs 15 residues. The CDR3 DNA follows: TGTGCCAGCAGGGGGACAGGGGAGCCCAGGAATGAGCAGTTCTTC. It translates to CASRGTGEPRNEQFF.